What follows are 22 T cell receptor beta chains derived from one specimen sequenced in a study of T cell repertoires in cytomegalovirus infection. TCRdb recomputed calls from the reads with MiXCR, one row per CDR3 protein. In the table there are about 920,000 distinct CDR3 sequences, approximately 30% of which are singletons. These TCRs' antigens remain unknown. Specimen: cultured CD8+ T cells from PBMCs, collected from culture after CMV antigen stimulation. The receptors were sampled from a human donor in good health (CMV status not recorded). Some clones in this sample may be carry-over from other donors' samples.

This chain links TRBV11-2 with TRBJ2-2, with TRBD1 identical over 7 bases. This CDR3 is 16 amino acids long. The V and J ends lost 5 bases and 6 bases, in that order; junction bases with no gene match: 12. Germline lookup yields CDR1 SGHAT and CDR2 FQNNGV. The CDR3 spells CASSIGIGGAAGELFF. As DNA, the CDR3 is TGTGCCAGCAGCATTGGGATAGGGGGCGCCGCCGGGGAGCTGTTTTTT.

This CDR3 is CASSQDWITYEQYF. CDR3 coding DNA: TGTGCCAGCAGCCAAGATTGGATAACCTACGAGCAGTACTTC. The chain carries TRBV3-1 and TRBJ2-7; D remains unclear. CDR3 length: 14 residues. Looked up from germline, CDR1 is LGHDT and CDR2 is YNNKEL (reference sequence). V lost 0 bases to trimming and J lost 2 bases, with 8 bases between them.

The chain is built from TRBV6-2 or TRBV6-3 and TRBJ2-1; D possibly matches TRBD1 or TRBD2 (5 bases each). In germline, CDR1 is MNHEY, CDR2 SVGEGT. Trimming removed 8 bases from V and 8 bases from J, with 13 bases in between. CDR3 length: 12 residues. In DNA form, the CDR3 reads TGTGCCAGCGAGGGACGGAGCGATGAGCAGTTCTTC. Translation gives CASEGRSDEQFF.

This clonotype was counted a few times. This sequence joins TRBV3-1 and TRBJ2-4, with D possibly being TRBD1 (6 bases). V was cut by 1 base and J by 14 bases, with 9 bases left in between. Per germline, CDR1 LGHDT and CDR2 YNNKEL (reference sequence). There are 11 residues in the CDR3. The CDR3 coding sequence is TGTGCCAGCAGCCAAGGGGCAGGGGAGTACTTC. It translates to CASSQGAGEYF. The whole variable domain, remainder taken from reference TRBV3-1 and TRBJ2-4, is DTAVSQTPKYLVTQMGNDKSIKCEQNLGHDTMYWYKQDSKKFLKIMFSYNNKELIINETVPNRFSPKSPDKAHLNLHINSLELGDSAVYFCASSQGAGEYFGAGTRLSVL.

The chain is built from TRBV5-1 and TRBJ1-5, with D perhaps TRBD1 (5 bases). The germline gives CDR1 SGHRS, CDR2 YFSETQ. V lost 0 bases and J 1 base, leaving 11 bases between the germline ends. This CDR3 is 16 amino acids long. CDR3 sequence: CASSLDGTLSNQPQHF. The CDR3 region has the DNA TGCGCCAGCAGCTTGGACGGGACCCTAAGCAATCAGCCCCAGCATTTT.

The chain couples TRBV27 to TRBJ1-1, with a possible D match to TRBD1 (5 bases). The germline V and J ends were trimmed by 0 bases and 2 bases, with 10 bases remaining between them. In germline, CDR1 is MNHEY, CDR2 SMNVEV (reference sequence). The length of the CDR3 is 15 residues. The CDR3 DNA reads TGTGCCAGCAGTTTATCGTCGGGGGTTAACACTGAAGCTTTCTTT. This translates into CASSLSSGVNTEAFF.

This clonotype has only a few counts. This sequence joins TRBV2 and TRBJ1-2, with 9 nucleotides matching TRBD1. Germline CDR1 reads SNHLY; CDR2 reads FYNNEI. The V and J ends lost 6 bases and 2 bases, in that order; junction bases with no gene match: 7. CDR3 length equals 15 residues. Written as DNA, the CDR3 is TGTGCCAGCAGGGAGGGACAGGGATTAAACTATGGCTACACCTTC. Amino acid sequence: CASREGQGLNYGYTF.

This clonotype was counted only a few times. V is TRBV27 and J is TRBJ1-4; no clear D. The CDR3 consists of 14 residues. Germline V gene lookup returns CDR1 MNHEY and CDR2 SMNVEV (reference sequence). The V end lost 0 bases, the J end lost 6 bases, and 8 bases lay between the germline ends. CDR3: CASSLSYGDEKLFF. In DNA form, the CDR3 reads TGTGCCAGCAGTTTATCCTACGGGGATGAAAAACTGTTTTTT.

The rearrangement links TRBV12-3 or TRBV12-4 to TRBJ2-7, with D perhaps assigned TRBD1 or TRBD2 (7 bases each). The CDR3 runs to 18 residues. Trimming pared 3 bases from V and 3 bases from J, leaving 24 bases between. The CDR3 loop reads CASSFIGRDSLLVYEQYF. The CDR3 DNA reads as TGTGCCAGCAGTTTTATAGGGAGGGACAGCCTTTTAGTCTACGAGCAGTACTTC.

V gene TRBV15 combines with J gene TRBJ2-2, with D hard to call. CDR1 and CDR2 (germline): LNHNV, YYDKDF (reference sequence). Trimming took 2 bases from V and 2 from J, leaving 3 bases between them. This CDR3 has 13 residues. Here the CDR3 DNA reads TGTGCCACCAGCAGAACAAACACCGGGGAGCTGTTTTTT. Translation gives CATSRTNTGELFF. Drawing the rest from reference TRBV15 and TRBJ2-2, the complete variable domain is DAMVIQNPRYQVTQFGKPVTLSCSQTLNHNVMYWYQQKSSQAPKLLFHYYDKDFNNEADTPDNFQSRRPNTSFCFLDIRSPGLGDTAMYLCATSRTNTGELFFGEGSRLTVL.

The chain uses TRBV6-1 and TRBJ1-2; D perhaps matches TRBD1 (5 bases). Germline loops: CDR1 MNHNS, CDR2 SASEGT. The CDR3 consists of 15 residues. V was pared by 1 base and J by 8 bases, with 17 bases between. CDR3 region: CASSEVSGIRMGYTF. CDR3 DNA sequence: TGTGCCAGCAGTGAAGTCTCAGGGATCCGGATGGGCTACACCTTC.

This clonotype came up many times. The chain carries TRBV24-1 and TRBJ1-1; 7 positions match TRBD1. V was pared by 9 bases and J by 1 base, with 4 bases of the junction left unmatched. The germline gives CDR1 KGHDR, CDR2 SFDVKD. This CDR3 has 13 amino acids. The CDR3 region is CATRGTENTEAFF. CDR3 bases: TGTGCCACCCGGGGGACAGAGAACACTGAAGCTTTCTTT.

The chain has TRBV19 and TRBJ1-2; possibly TRBD1 for D (6 bases). V shed 9 bases and J shed 2 bases, with 13 bases lying between them. Germline values: CDR1 LNHDA, CDR2 SQIVND (reference sequence). This CDR3 is 13 amino acids long. The DNA of the CDR3 is TGTGCCAGCCAACTGGACAGAAACTATGGCTACACCTTC. This sequence encodes CASQLDRNYGYTF.

This clonotype has more than one count but fewer than ten. The gene calls are TRBV7-9 and TRBJ1-3, with D unresolved. The V end lost 10 bases, the J end lost 0 bases, and 10 bases lay between the germline ends. Germline CDR1 reads SEHNR; CDR2 reads FQNEAQ (reference sequence). CDR3 length equals 13 residues. The CDR3 loop is CATLGSSGNTIYF. CDR3 nucleotide sequence: TGTGCCACCCTTGGCAGCTCTGGAAACACCATATATTTT.

The chain couples TRBV12-5 to TRBJ1-5, with unresolved D. Between the trimmed V and J ends, which lost 5 bases and 6 bases, there was a span of 8 bases. From germline, CDR1 is LGHNT and CDR2 FRNRAP. This CDR3 comprises 12 residues. CDR3 nucleotides: TGTGCTAGTGGTACTGGTGGTCAGCCCCAGCATTTT. Its translation is CASGTGGQPQHF.

At least ten counts were recorded for this clonotype. This sequence joins TRBV19 and TRBJ1-1, with D possibly being TRBD1 (6 bases). The ends were cut back, 1 base at V and 6 bases at J, with 15 bases in the middle. Germline CDR1 and CDR2: LNHDA and SQIVND (reference sequence). The CDR3 is 15 residues long. CDR3 region: CASSIVPGVRSEAFF. The CDR3 DNA reads TGTGCCAGTAGTATAGTTCCAGGGGTGAGGTCTGAAGCTTTCTTT.

The chain couples TRBV6-5 to TRBJ1-6; D call uncertain. CDR1 MNHEY and CDR2 SVGAGI come from the germline V gene. V lost 5 bases, J lost 0 bases, and 8 bases lay in between. The CDR3 covers 15 residues. In nucleotides, the CDR3 is TGTGCCAGCAGTCTCGCACGCTCCTATAATTCACCCCTCCACTTT. The encoded protein is CASSLARSYNSPLHF.

This clonotype was picked up many times. This chain links TRBV6-1 with TRBJ2-3, with D hard to call. V lost 6 bases, J lost 2 bases, and 15 bases lay in between. CDR1 is MNHNS, CDR2 SASEGT, per germline. This CDR3 contains 15 residues. CDR3 loop: CASSPGAGDTDTQYF. The CDR3 nucleotides are TGTGCCAGCAGCCCGGGTGCAGGCGACACAGATACGCAGTATTTT.

The table lists this clonotype with a few counts. The chain couples TRBV12-3 or TRBV12-4 to TRBJ1-4; TRBD1 matches at 8 bases. This CDR3 is built from 16 residues. J was trimmed by 5 bases and V by 10 bases; bases with no gene match: 15. Written as DNA, the CDR3 is TGTGCCACGTACAGGGGGGATCAACCAATCAATGAAAAACTGTTTTTT. Amino acids: CATYRGDQPINEKLFF.

In this sample, this clonotype turned up a few times. V gene TRBV20-1 combines with J gene TRBJ2-3, with D perhaps TRBD2 (7 bases). The CDR3 covers 20 residues. Germline CDR1 is DFQATT and CDR2 is SNEGSKA (reference sequence). The V gene lost 3 bases and the J gene lost 4 bases, with 32 bases spanning the gap. CDR3 coding DNA: TGCAGTGCTAGCTTCCTCATTCAGTCCGGGGGGCGAGACCCCCCAGATACGCAGTATTTT. This translates into CSASFLIQSGGRDPPDTQYF.

This clonotype was seen repeatedly, ten times or more. This chain links TRBV7-6 with TRBJ2-3; D is uncertain. With 1 base removed from V and 6 bases from J, the gap between germline ends came to 8 bases. Germline CDR1 reads SGHVS; CDR2 reads FNYEAQ. This CDR3 spans 13 amino acids. CDR3 DNA: TGTGCCAGCAGCTTAGAAATAGGCGATACGCAGTATTTT. Residues: CASSLEIGDTQYF.

A few counts support this clonotype. DNA of the CDR3: TGTGCCAGCAGCTTAACTACCCGGGACAGGATAGGGGAGACCCAGTACTTC. Encoded protein: CASSLTTRDRIGETQYF. V usage is TRBV7-8 and J usage is TRBJ2-5; 8 nucleotides line up with TRBD1. The CDR3 extends over 17 amino acids. With V trimmed by 2 bases and J by 5 bases, 13 bases remained unmatched. Germline loops: CDR1 SGHVS, CDR2 FQNEAQ.